Listed below are T cell receptor beta chains from one sample, sequenced in a study of Ad26.COV2.S vaccination and SARS-CoV-2 variants. Only in-frame clones appear in the TCRdb table, and some are missing; sequencing was by immunoSEQ multiplex PCR. The table has some 520,000 clones, roughly 89% seen once. Sequences were derived from peripheral blood, sampled in a trial of Ad26.COV2.S vaccine versus placebo. The receptors come from a person aged 18 to 59 who received the Ad26.COV2.S COVID-19 vaccine or a placebo. Each CDR3 is given with its conserved first and last residue. D genes are given only for firm matches. Size is stated for part of the rows, as once, few or many counts, or as a class when the clone is expanded.

-	TRBV27	TRBJ1-4	-	TGTGCCAGCGCGGCCAGCTATAATGAAAAACTGTTTTTT	CASAASYNEKLFF
-	TRBV3-1/TRBV3-2	TRBJ1-2	many	TGTGCCAGCAGCCCCGGGATGGAGGAGGGCAGGAGCTATGGCTACACCTTC	CASSPGMEEGRSYGYTF
-	TRBV19	TRBJ2-7	-	TGTGCCAGTAGTAAGGCAGGGAGTTCCTACGAGCAGTACTTC	CASSKAGSSYEQYF
TRBD2	TRBV5-8	TRBJ2-3	once	TGTGCCAGCAGCTTGTTGGGACTAGCGGGCACAGATACGCAGTATTTT	CASSLLGLAGTDTQYF
TRBD1	TRBV18	TRBJ1-5	-	TGTGCCAGCTCACACGGGACAGACAATCAGCCCCAGCATTTT	CASSHGTDNQPQHF
-	TRBV28	TRBJ1-2	few	TGTGCCAGCGGCAGATTTGGCTACACCTTC	CASGRFGYTF
-	TRBV6-5	TRBJ1-2	-	TGTGCCAGCAGTTACAATGTGGGTAACTATGGCTACACCTTC	CASSYNVGNYGYTF
TRBD1	TRBV29-1	TRBJ2-2	-	TGCAGCGTGCCTGGACAGGGTTTGGGCACCGGGGAGCTGTTTTTT	CSVPGQGLGTGELFF
TRBD2	TRBV11-2	TRBJ2-3	-	TGTGCCAGCAGCTTAGCGGGAGGGCCCTACGATACGCAGTATTTT	CASSLAGGPYDTQYF
-	TRBV19	TRBJ2-1	-	TGTGCCAGTAGTATAGGCAGGGTAAATGAGCAGTTCTTC	CASSIGRVNEQFF
TRBD1	TRBV9	TRBJ1-4	-	TGTGCCAGCAGCGTGGGGATGGGCAGGGGGCGCACTAATGAAAAACTGTTTTTT	CASSVGMGRGRTNEKLFF
-	TRBV5-4	TRBJ2-1	-	TGTGCCAGCACCCCGGGCGGGCGCGCCAGGGATGAGCAGTTCTTC	CASTPGGRARDEQFF
TRBD2	TRBV5-4	TRBJ2-7	-	TGTGCCAGCAGCCTCCCCATAGCGGGAGCCTACGAGCAGTACTTC	CASSLPIAGAYEQYF
-	TRBV6-2/TRBV6-3	TRBJ2-7	-	TGTGCCAGCAGTTACCCCGCAAGCTCCTACGAGCAGTACTTC	CASSYPASSYEQYF
TRBD2	TRBV7-9	TRBJ2-1	-	TGTGCCAGCAGCTTTAAAAGCGGGAGGGCAGGTGAGCAGTTCTTC	CASSFKSGRAGEQFF
-	TRBV5-1	TRBJ1-4	once	TGCGCCAGCAGGGGGGTTGATGAAAAACTGTTTTTT	CASRGVDEKLFF
TRBD1	TRBV5-1	TRBJ2-2	-	TGCGCCAGCAGCTTTGGGCAGGGGGCCCAACTGAACACCGGGGAGCTGTTTTTT	CASSFGQGAQLNTGELFF
-	TRBV27	TRBJ2-3	-	TGTGCCAGCAGTTTAGCACGGGTCGAGCGGCATACGCAGTATTTT	CASSLARVERHTQYF
TRBD2	TRBV5-1	TRBJ2-5	-	TGCGCCAGCAGCTTGGCCTCGGTAGCGGGACGTATGATGGAGACCCAGTACTTC	CASSLASVAGRMMETQYF
-	TRBV29-1	TRBJ2-7	-	TGCAGCGTTCGGACACCTGGTCGCGAGCAGTACTTC	CSVRTPGREQYF
TRBD1	TRBV2	TRBJ2-7	-	TGTGCCAGTAACGGACGGGACAGCCGACCCTACGAGCAGTACTTC	CASNGRDSRPYEQYF
TRBD1	TRBV18	TRBJ1-2	-	TGTGCCAGCTCACCGAGAACAGGGTACAGGGGGTCTAACTATGGCTACACCTTC	CASSPRTGYRGSNYGYTF
-	TRBV18	TRBJ2-7	-	TGTGCCAGCTCACCACTCGGCCCGGGGGCATACGAGCAGTACTTC	CASSPLGPGAYEQYF
-	TRBV10-1	TRBJ1-6	few	TGCGCCAGCCAAGAGAAGGGTGCCCTCCACTTT	CASQEKGALHF
-	TRBV6-5	TRBJ1-2	-	TGTGCCAGCAAACGAGGGGCCTCTCCCCTGGGTGGCTACACCTTC	CASKRGASPLGGYTF
TRBD2	TRBV20-1	TRBJ2-1	-	TGCAGTGCTAGTCGGCAGCGGGACTTTTACAATGAGCAGTTCTTC	CSASRQRDFYNEQFF
TRBD1	TRBV5-1	TRBJ1-3	-	TGCGCCAGCAGCGTAGGGACAGGGCTCTCCTCTGGAAACACCATATATTTT	CASSVGTGLSSGNTIYF
-	TRBV5-1	TRBJ2-5	-	TGCGCCAGCAGCTTGGGGCGGGCGGGAGAGACCCAGTACTTC	CASSLGRAGETQYF
TRBD2	TRBV7-9	TRBJ2-3	-	TGTGCCAGCAGCTTTCTTAGCGGGAGTGGCACAGATACGCAGTATTTT	CASSFLSGSGTDTQYF
TRBD1	TRBV24-1	TRBJ2-5	-	TGTGCCACCAGTGACCCGAGGACAGGGTTGTTTGAGACCCAGTACTTC	CATSDPRTGLFETQYF
TRBD1	TRBV30	TRBJ2-7	-	TGTGCCTGTCCGGGACAGGGGGCCGTGCAGTACTTC	CACPGQGAVQYF